These 30 T cell receptor beta chains were sequenced from one sample in a study of blood T cell repertoires in COVID-19. TCRdb keeps only in-frame clones here, not all; method: immunoSEQ multiplex PCR. The sample includes 200,000 to 250,000 clones, approximately 80% of them seen just once. Material: peripheral blood. The receptors here all came from a woman between 50 and 59 years old with acute or convalescent COVID-19.

A few counts support this clone. The gene calls are TRBV23-1 and TRBJ2-5; 7 nucleotides agree with TRBD2. TRBV23-1 is assigned to the ORF class and has an uncertain function. The V gene end was trimmed by 4 bases and the J gene end by 2 bases; junction bases not matched to a gene: 22. The CDR3 loop spans 20 amino acids. The DNA for the CDR3 is TGCGCCAGCAGTCCACCAGCAACCCGGACGCTAGCGGAGAAGCAAGAGACCCAGTACTTC. Amino acids: CASSPPATRTLAEKQETQYF.

The chain is built from TRBV19 and TRBJ2-3, with 8 bases that match TRBD2. In germline, CDR1 is LNHDA, CDR2 SQIVND (reference sequence). With 6 bases clipped from V and 1 base from J, the junction kept 6 bases outside the gene matches. The CDR3 has 15 residues. In DNA, the CDR3 is TGTGCCAGTAGAGTCGGGGGGGAAGGCACAGATACGCAGTATTTT. Amino acid sequence: CASRVGGEGTDTQYF. Filled out from reference TRBV19 and TRBJ2-3, the complete variable domain reads DGGITQSPKYLFRKEGQNVTLSCEQNLNHDAMYWYRQDPGQGLRLIYYSQIVNDFQKGDIAEGYSVSREKKESFPLTVTSAQKNPTAFYLCASRVGGEGTDTQYFGPGTRLTVL.

The table lists this clone with a few counts. The chain combines TRBV28 with TRBJ1-1; tentative D call: TRBD1 (5 bases). Germline values: CDR1 MDHEN, CDR2 SYDVKM. The CDR3 loop spans 14 amino acids. V gave up 6 bases and J gave up 1 base, with 12 bases separating them. The CDR3 nucleotides read TGTGCCAGCAGAAGGGCAGGGCCGAACACTGAAGCTTTCTTT. This encodes CASRRAGPNTEAFF.

The chain links TRBV20-1 to TRBJ1-5; D is unresolved. Germline V gene lookup returns CDR1 DFQATT and CDR2 SNEGSKA (reference sequence). The CDR3 is made up of 9 amino acids. The germline V and J ends were trimmed by 6 bases and 8 bases, with 5 bases remaining between them. CDR3 region: CSAGEPQHF. CDR3 bases: TGCAGTGCCGGGGAGCCCCAGCATTTT.

The chain carries TRBV2 and TRBJ2-3; 16 bases align to TRBD2. The trim removed 8 bases at V and 2 bases at J, leaving 10 bases unmatched. Germline-derived CDR1 and CDR2 are SNHLY and FYNNEI. The CDR3 totals 18 residues. The CDR3 spells CASEGLAGGTALTDTQYF. The DNA of the CDR3 is TGTGCCAGCGAGGGACTAGCGGGAGGGACCGCCCTCACAGATACGCAGTATTTT.

The chain combines TRBV19 with TRBJ2-3; 8 bases are a match to TRBD1. CDR1 and CDR2 from the germline V gene are LNHDA and SQIVND (reference sequence). The CDR3 length is 13 residues. After removal of 6 bases from V and 2 bases from J, the junction contained 1 base not matched to a gene. In DNA, the CDR3 is TGTGCCAGTAGGGACAGGGCCACAGATACGCAGTATTTT. It specifies CASRDRATDTQYF.

In its sample, this clone was seen once. CDR3 sequence: CSAPLAETQYF. The CDR3 DNA is TGCAGTGCTCCCCTGGCAGAGACCCAGTACTTC. The chain combines TRBV20-1 with TRBJ2-5, with D unresolved. The germline gives CDR1 DFQATT, CDR2 SNEGSKA (reference sequence). The CDR3 sequence is 11 residues long. The germline V and J ends were trimmed by 5 bases and 4 bases, with 8 bases remaining between them.

The chain employs TRBV5-6 and TRBJ1-4, with 7 nucleotides matching TRBD1. V shed 4 bases, J shed 7 bases, and the junction held 13 bases outside the gene matches. The CDR3 has 16 amino acids. Germline CDR1 SGHDT, CDR2 YYEEEE. CDR3 residues: CASSLYRQGGTEKLFF. In nucleotides, the CDR3 is TGTGCCAGCAGCCTATATCGACAGGGTGGGACTGAAAAACTGTTTTTT.

This clone was seen once. This chain joins TRBV28 and TRBJ2-7, with TRBD2 as a possible D gene (5 bases). CDR1 MDHEN and CDR2 SYDVKM come from the germline V gene. The length of the CDR3 is 13 residues. Deletions cut 5 bases from V and 3 bases from J, with 11 bases between. This CDR3 is CASSRARDYEQYF. CDR3 sequence (DNA): TGTGCCAGCAGTCGGGCCCGGGACTACGAGCAGTACTTC.

The J gene is TRBJ1-2, the V gene TRBV19; the D gene is possibly TRBD1 (6 bases). This CDR3 has 14 residues. The V gene's germline CDR1 is LNHDA and CDR2 SQIVND (reference sequence). Trimming pared 7 bases from V and 10 bases from J, leaving 22 bases between. The CDR3 here is CASTPPPGQPPYTF. The CDR3 nucleotides read TGTGCCAGTACCCCACCCCCCGGACAGCCACCCTACACCTTC.

CDR3 in DNA: TGTGCCAGCAGGATCCCGACAGGGGCCGGCTCTGGCTACACCTTC. Translation gives CASRIPTGAGSGYTF. V is TRBV28 and J is TRBJ1-2, with TRBD1 matching 8 bases. Trimming removed 6 bases from V and 7 bases from J; junction bases left unmatched: 13. The germline gives CDR1 MDHEN, CDR2 SYDVKM. This CDR3 has 15 amino acids.

This clone was counted a few times. The chain uses TRBV28 and TRBJ2-7; 10 nucleotides align to TRBD2. This CDR3 region has 15 residues. The trim removed 6 bases at V and 0 bases at J, leaving 5 bases unmatched. CDR1 is MDHEN, CDR2 SYDVKM, per germline. CDR3 in amino acids: CASRVSGGSSYEQYF. The CDR3 nucleotides read TGTGCCAGCAGAGTTAGCGGGGGGAGCTCCTACGAGCAGTACTTC.

This chain joins TRBV7-9 and TRBJ1-1; a weak D match, TRBD1 (6 bases). Germline V CDR1 and CDR2: SEHNR, FQNEAQ (reference sequence). This CDR3 is 15 amino acids long. The ends were cut back, 5 bases at V and 0 bases at J, with 13 bases in the middle. Written as DNA, the CDR3 is TGTGCCAGCAGCCTACCGGGACACTTGAACACTGAAGCTTTCTTT. Translation: CASSLPGHLNTEAFF.

The genes are TRBV7-9 and TRBJ2-2; no definite D call. Trimming removed 5 bases from V and 5 bases from J, with 6 bases in between. This CDR3 has 12 residues. CDR1 is SEHNR and CDR2 is FQNEAQ in the germline V gene (reference sequence). CDR3 region: CASSIETGELFF. The CDR3 DNA follows: TGTGCCAGCAGCATTGAGACCGGGGAGCTGTTTTTT. The full variable domain, rest sourced from reference TRBV7-9 and TRBJ2-2, is DTGVSQNPRHKITKRGQNVTFRCDPISEHNRLYWYRQTLGQGPEFLTYFQNEAQLEKSRLLSDRFSAERPKGSFSTLEIQRTEQGDSAMYLCASSIETGELFFGEGSRLTVL.

This clone was detected a few times. V is TRBV10-3 and J is TRBJ1-6; D is unclear. CDR1 ENHRY and CDR2 SYGVKD come from the germline V gene. This CDR3 comprises 14 residues. With 2 bases removed from V and 4 bases from J, the gap between germline ends came to 6 bases. CDR3 bases: TGTGCCATCAGTGAGGGAGGGTATAATTCACCCCTCCACTTT. Its protein is CAISEGGYNSPLHF.

This clone was seen a few times. V usage is TRBV2 and J usage is TRBJ1-4; TRBD1 is a possible D gene (6 bases). Trimming pared 7 bases from V and 4 bases from J, leaving 13 bases between. Germline CDR1 is SNHLY and CDR2 is FYNNEI. CDR3 length equals 14 residues. In DNA, the CDR3 is TGTGCCAGCACCCAGGGGACACTTAATGAAAAACTGTTTTTT. As protein: CASTQGTLNEKLFF.

The J gene is TRBJ1-5, the V gene TRBV5-6; tentatively, D is TRBD1 (5 bases). Trimming shortened V by 2 bases and J by 5 bases, and 14 bases separated the two germline ends. Germline V gives CDR1 SGHDT, CDR2 YYEEEE. The CDR3 loop spans 15 amino acids. CDR3 loop: CASSFSLAGYQPQHF. CDR3 in DNA: TGTGCCAGCAGCTTCTCCTTGGCAGGGTATCAGCCCCAGCATTTT.

The V and J genes are TRBV5-1 and TRBJ2-7; 12 positions agree with TRBD1. CDR1 SGHRS and CDR2 YFSETQ come from the germline V gene. The V gene end was trimmed by 0 bases and the J gene end by 7 bases; junction bases not matched to a gene: 5. This CDR3 spans 15 amino acids. The CDR3, as DNA: TGCGCCAGCAGCTTGGATGGGACAGGGGGCGGGGAGCAGTACTTC. Its translation: CASSLDGTGGGEQYF. The variable domain in full, completed from reference TRBV5-1 and TRBJ2-7, reads KAGVTQTPRYLIKTRGQQVTLSCSPISGHRSVSWYQQTPGQGLQFLFEYFSETQRNKGNFPGRFSGRQFSNSRSEMNVSTLELGDSALYLCASSLDGTGGGEQYFGPGTRLTVT.

This clone came up a few times. In DNA form, the CDR3 reads TGCGCCAGCAGCTTGACAGGAGATGCTAACTATGGCTACACCTTC. Protein product: CASSLTGDANYGYTF. The chain has TRBV5-1 and TRBJ1-2; weak D call: TRBD1 (5 bases). The CDR3 totals 15 residues. V was clipped by 1 base and J by 0 bases, with 10 bases between them. Germline CDR1 SGHRS, CDR2 YFSETQ.

The CDR3 is CSSRFPDTQYF. CDR3 bases: TGCAGCTCCCGTTTCCCAGATACGCAGTATTTT. The chain employs TRBV20-1 and TRBJ2-3; no reliable D call. CDR1 and CDR2 from the germline V gene are DFQATT and SNEGSKA (reference sequence). This CDR3 contains 11 residues.

The chain carries TRBV14 and TRBJ2-3; no reliable D call. Germline-derived CDR1 and CDR2 are SGHDN and FVKESK. V lost 7 bases and J lost 8, with 7 bases in between. This CDR3 has 10 residues. The CDR3 reads CASIRVTQYF. DNA for the CDR3: TGTGCCAGCATTCGGGTTACGCAGTATTTT.

The J gene is TRBJ2-7, the V gene TRBV4-1; possibly TRBD2 for D (6 bases). Trimming left V 1 base short and J 4 bases short, with 20 bases between. This CDR3 spans 17 amino acids. CDR1 and CDR2 from the germline V gene are MGHRA and YSYEKL. The CDR3, as DNA: TGCGCCAGCAGCCAAGTTATGGGGGAGACAGCGGGTTACGAGCAGTACTTC. Protein sequence: CASSQVMGETAGYEQYF.

The J gene is TRBJ1-6, the V gene TRBV5-6, with D maybe TRBD1 (6 bases). The germline CDR1 and CDR2 sequences are SGHDT and YYEEEE. Trimming shortened V by 6 bases and J by 7 bases, and 11 bases separated the two germline ends. The CDR3 sequence is 13 residues long. The CDR3 here is CASTEGGNSPLHF. The CDR3 DNA sequence: TGTGCCAGCACCGAGGGGGGGAATTCACCCCTCCACTTT.

J is TRBJ1-2 and V is TRBV7-2; TRBD1 aligns across 7 bases. J was trimmed by 2 bases and V by 3 bases; bases with no gene match: 6. Germline-derived CDR1 and CDR2 are SGHTA and FQGNSA. The CDR3 covers 15 residues. The CDR3 sequence is CASSLATGRNYGYTF. CDR3 bases: TGTGCCAGCAGCTTGGCGACAGGGAGGAACTATGGCTACACCTTC.

V is TRBV28 and J is TRBJ2-2, with D tentatively TRBD2 (6 bases). CDR3 length: 20 residues. Trimming left V 6 bases short and J 5 bases short, with 31 bases between. The germline CDR1 and CDR2 sequences are MDHEN and SYDVKM. DNA of the CDR3: TGTGCCAGCAGAATACCCGGTGGGGTTATCTTAGGAGGGGCGACCGGGGAGCTGTTTTTT. Translating gives CASRIPGGVILGGATGELFF.

The chain employs TRBV7-2 and TRBJ2-5; 14 bases agree with TRBD2. This CDR3 has 18 amino acids. Germline CDR1 SGHTA, CDR2 FQGNSA. After removal of 5 bases from V and 3 bases from J, the junction contained 11 bases not matched to a gene. CDR3 nucleotide sequence: TGTGCCAGCAGCCCCGACCTCAGACTAGCGGGGGGGAAAGAGACCCAGTACTTC. Protein product: CASSPDLRLAGGKETQYF. Complete variable domain (other parts from reference TRBV7-2 and TRBJ2-5): GAGVSQSPSNKVTEKGKDVELRCDPISGHTALYWYRQSLGQGLEFLIYFQGNSAPDKSGLPSDRFSAERTGGSVSTLTIQRTQQEDSAVYLCASSPDLRLAGGKETQYFGPGTRLLVL.

The genes are TRBV2 and TRBJ2-5; D is possibly TRBD2 (5 bases). The CDR3 spans 14 residues. CDR1 is SNHLY and CDR2 is FYNNEI in the germline V gene. V was shortened by 7 bases and J by 5 bases, with 17 bases between the two germline ends. Here the CDR3 DNA reads TGTGCCAGCACCACCAGACTAAATCGGGAGACCCAGTACTTC. This gives the protein CASTTRLNRETQYF.

This sequence joins TRBV18 and TRBJ1-1, with a weak D call TRBD1 (5 bases). CDR3 length: 13 amino acids. Trimming cost V 2 bases and J 11 bases, with 15 bases left between them. Germline CDR1 KGHSH, CDR2 LQKENI. CDR3: CASSPTQESLAFF. In nucleotides, the CDR3 is TGTGCCAGCTCACCAACACAGGAATCTCTGGCTTTCTTT.

The chain couples TRBV9 to TRBJ2-7; TRBD2 matches 11 bases. Per germline, CDR1 SGDLS and CDR2 YYNGEE. This CDR3 has 16 residues. The V and J ends lost 3 bases and 0 bases, in that order; junction bases with no gene match: 5. DNA for the CDR3: TGTGCCAGCAGCGGGACTGGGACTAGCGGCTCCTACGAGCAGTACTTC. Its translation: CASSGTGTSGSYEQYF.

This clone was observed a single time. DNA of the CDR3: TGTGCCAGCAAAAAATATCCGGGACAGGGGGACAATGAGCAGTTCTTC. This codes for CASKKYPGQGDNEQFF. V usage is TRBV2 and J usage is TRBJ2-1; 11 nucleotides agree with TRBD1. Germline trimming cut 7 bases from V and 5 bases from J; bases unmatched to any gene: 10. Germline CDR1 reads SNHLY; CDR2 reads FYNNEI. This CDR3 is 16 amino acids long.